Following are 18 T cell receptor beta chains from one sample sequenced in a study of T cell responses to AZD1222 COVID-19 vaccine. Libraries were prepared by immunoSEQ multiplex PCR; TCRdb keeps only in-frame clonotypes and omits some of them. The repertoire holds over 110,000 clones, about nine tenths seen once, with about 1.5% in the top ten. The sample was peripheral blood, taken 28 days after the second AZD1222 dose. These receptors all stem from an adult who received the AZD1222 COVID-19 vaccine.

V is TRBV6-1 and J is TRBJ1-1; maybe TRBD1 (5 bases). CDR3 length equals 13 residues. V was shortened by 2 bases and J by 7 bases, with 11 bases between the two germline ends. The germline CDR1 and CDR2 sequences are MNHNS and SASEGT. For the CDR3, the DNA is TGTGCCAGCAGTGAATCGGGGCGGCTTGAAGCTTTCTTT. Protein: CASSESGRLEAFF.

The rearrangement joins TRBV6-1 to TRBJ1-5, with D unclear. This CDR3 region has 15 residues. Germline V CDR1 and CDR2: MNHNS, SASEGT. Trimming took 3 bases from V and 3 from J, leaving 12 bases between them. The CDR3 reads CASSELGRHNQPQHF. As DNA, the CDR3 is TGTGCCAGCAGTGAGCTGGGGAGGCACAATCAGCCCCAGCATTTT.

This clone was detected only once. The chain is built from TRBV28 and TRBJ1-5, with TRBD1 as a possible D gene (5 bases). Germline V gene data show CDR1 as MDHEN and CDR2 as SYDVKM. The CDR3 loop spans 14 amino acids. The V end lost 4 bases, the J end lost 2 bases, and 9 bases lay between the germline ends. The CDR3: CASSWGHGNQPQHF. In DNA, the CDR3 is TGTGCCAGCAGTTGGGGCCACGGCAATCAGCCCCAGCATTTT.

This clone has just one count. V usage is TRBV5-1 and J usage is TRBJ1-3; no definite D call. The V end was cut by 8 bases, the J end by 2 bases, with 11 bases between. The CDR3 runs 13 residues. The germline CDR1 and CDR2 sequences are SGHRS and YFSETQ. The CDR3 DNA follows: TGCGCCAGGGAGGGTATCACTGGAAACACCATATATTTT. Translation gives CAREGITGNTIYF.

This sequence joins TRBV18 and TRBJ1-2, with D unclear. The CDR3 length is 13 residues. The V gene lost 0 bases and the J gene lost 2 bases, with 4 bases spanning the gap. In germline, CDR1 is KGHSH, CDR2 LQKENI. Here the CDR3 DNA reads TGTGCCAGCTCACCACCCGGGAACTATGGCTACACCTTC. It encodes CASSPPGNYGYTF.

V is TRBV7-9 and J is TRBJ1-4; TRBD1 matches 8 bases. Per the germline V gene, CDR1 is SEHNR and CDR2 is FQNEAQ (reference sequence). The trim removed 1 base at V and 10 bases at J, leaving 5 bases unmatched. The CDR3 has 14 residues. The CDR3 region is CASSLGTGRVKLFF. For the CDR3, the DNA is TGTGCCAGCAGCTTAGGGACAGGGAGGGTAAAACTGTTTTTT.

This chain uses TRBV28 with TRBJ1-4, with unresolved D. The CDR3 consists of 14 residues. Looked up from germline, CDR1 is MDHEN and CDR2 is SYDVKM. Trimming took off 4 bases at V and 5 bases at J, with 11 bases between the two ends. The CDR3 is CASSSPFINEKLFF. DNA of the CDR3: TGTGCCAGCAGTTCCCCATTCATAAATGAAAAACTGTTTTTT. The full variable domain, its missing parts supplied by reference TRBV28 and TRBJ1-4, is DVKVTQSSRYLVKRTGEKVFLECVQDMDHENMFWYRQDPGLGLRLIYFSYDVKMKEKGDIPEGYSVSREKKERFSLILESASTNQTSMYLCASSSPFINEKLFFGSGTQLSVL.

The chain combines TRBV19 with TRBJ1-5; a weak D match, TRBD1 (5 bases). Germline CDR1 is LNHDA and CDR2 is SQIVND (reference sequence). This CDR3 region has 15 residues. Deletions cut 3 bases from V and 1 base from J, with 10 bases between. In nucleotides, the CDR3 is TGTGCCAGTAGTATCGGGACGGAAAGCAATCAGCCCCAGCATTTT. This sequence encodes CASSIGTESNQPQHF.

The chain joins TRBV10-1 to TRBJ2-1; D unresolved. The CDR3 length is 12 residues. CDR1 and CDR2 from the germline V gene are WNHNN and SYGVQD (reference sequence). Trimming shortened V by 3 bases and J by 6 bases, and 6 bases separated the two germline ends. This chain's CDR3 is CASSDGPNEQFF. The CDR3 DNA sequence: TGCGCCAGCAGTGACGGGCCCAATGAGCAGTTCTTC.

The chain couples TRBV6-5 to TRBJ2-5, with a tentative D call TRBD2 (6 bases). V was shortened by 6 bases and J by 4 bases, with 15 bases between the two germline ends. The CDR3 length is 14 residues. Germline CDR1 MNHEY, CDR2 SVGAGI. The CDR3 DNA sequence: TGTGCCAGCAGAAGGGACTCTAGCAGAGAGACCCAGTACTTC. Its protein is CASRRDSSRETQYF.

V is TRBV28 and J is TRBJ2-7; D is uncertain. CDR1 is MDHEN, CDR2 SYDVKM, per germline. This CDR3 region has 10 residues. V lost 5 bases and J lost 7, with 6 bases in between. Here the CDR3 reads CASSLREQYF. As DNA, the CDR3 is TGTGCCAGCAGTCTGCGTGAGCAGTACTTC.

This clone occurred a few times. The rearrangement joins TRBV5-1 to TRBJ1-3; 7 nucleotides agree with TRBD1. V lost 2 bases to trimming and J lost 2 bases; unmatched junction nucleotides: 4. CDR1 and CDR2 (germline): SGHRS, YFSETQ. This CDR3 contains 15 residues. The CDR3, as DNA: TGCGCCAGCAGCTTCCAGGGGGGGCCTGGAAACACCATATATTTT. This codes for CASSFQGGPGNTIYF.

The sample holds a few counts of this clone. The rearrangement links TRBV2 to TRBJ2-1; 9 nucleotides line up with TRBD2. CDR1 is SNHLY and CDR2 is FYNNEI in the germline V gene. J was trimmed by 0 bases and V by 2 bases; bases with no gene match: 2. This CDR3 contains 16 residues. The CDR3 DNA reads as TGTGCCAGCAGTGAATATAGCGGGAGCTCCTACAATGAGCAGTTCTTC. It translates to CASSEYSGSSYNEQFF.

J is TRBJ1-5 and V is TRBV3-1 (or the pseudogene TRBV3-2), with D hard to call. There are 17 residues in the CDR3. The V gene lost 1 base and the J gene lost 2 bases, with 15 bases spanning the gap. Germline values: CDR1 LGHDT, CDR2 YNNKEL (reference sequence). The CDR3 sequence is CASSQGLMGSGNQPQHF. Here the CDR3 DNA reads TGTGCCAGCAGCCAAGGACTAATGGGATCCGGCAATCAGCCCCAGCATTTT.

The gene calls are TRBV6-5 and TRBJ2-7; 9 nucleotides align to TRBD1. V was clipped by 2 bases and J by 5 bases; unmatched bases: 7. This CDR3 is 15 amino acids long. Germline values: CDR1 MNHEY, CDR2 SVGAGI. Here the CDR3 reads CASSYGGTGSHEQYF. The CDR3 nucleotides are TGTGCCAGCAGTTACGGGGGGACAGGGAGCCACGAGCAGTACTTC.

V usage is TRBV4-2 and J usage is TRBJ1-5; no reliable D call. This CDR3 has 15 amino acids. V lost 0 bases, J lost 2 bases, and 8 bases lay in between. Germline V gene lookup returns CDR1 LGHNA and CDR2 YNFKEQ. CDR3 DNA: TGTGCCAGCAGCCAAGACACCCTTGGCAATCAGCCCCAGCATTTT. As protein: CASSQDTLGNQPQHF.

V gene TRBV9 combines with J gene TRBJ1-5; the D gene is possibly TRBD1 (6 bases). Deletions cut 0 bases from V and 6 bases from J, with 13 bases between. The CDR3 contains 15 residues. CDR1 and CDR2 (germline): SGDLS, YYNGEE. CDR3 in DNA: TGTGCCAGCAGCGTAGGCGGGGGCGCGGGTCAGCCCCAGCATTTT. It is translated as CASSVGGGAGQPQHF. Full variable domain (remainder filled in from reference TRBV9 and TRBJ1-5): DSGVTQTPKHLITATGQRVTLRCSPRSGDLSVYWYQQSLDQGLQFLIQYYNGEERAKGNILERFSAQQFPDLHSELNLSSLELGDSALYFCASSVGGGAGQPQHFGDGTRLSIL.

The chain is built from TRBV5-1 and TRBJ1-4; TRBD1 might be the D (6 bases). Trimming took off 0 bases at V and 7 bases at J, with 13 bases between the two ends. Germline V gives CDR1 SGHRS, CDR2 YFSETQ. The CDR3 totals 15 residues. The CDR3 protein is CASSLAGGLGEKLFF. DNA for the CDR3: TGCGCCAGCAGCTTGGCCGGGGGGCTAGGTGAAAAACTGTTTTTT.